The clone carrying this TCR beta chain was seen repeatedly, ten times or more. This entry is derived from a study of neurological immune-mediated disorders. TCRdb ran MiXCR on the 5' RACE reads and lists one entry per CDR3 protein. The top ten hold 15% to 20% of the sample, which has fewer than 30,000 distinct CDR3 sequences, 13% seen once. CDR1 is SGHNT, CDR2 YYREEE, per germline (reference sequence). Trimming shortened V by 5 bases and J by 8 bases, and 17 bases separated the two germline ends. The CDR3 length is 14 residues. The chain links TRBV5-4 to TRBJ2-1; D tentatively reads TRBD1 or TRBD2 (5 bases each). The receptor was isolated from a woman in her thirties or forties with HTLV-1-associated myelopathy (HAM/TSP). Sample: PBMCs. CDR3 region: CASRGRAMGDEQFF. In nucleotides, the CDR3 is TGTGCCAGCAGGGGCCGGGCCATGGGGGATGAGCAGTTCTTC.